This is a list of T cell receptor beta chains from one sample in a study of blood T cell repertoires in COVID-19. Produced via immunoSEQ multiplex PCR; TCRdb's table is partial and in-frame only. The data show about 270,000 clones, around 86% seen once. Sequencing used peripheral blood. These receptors were obtained from a man in his forties with active or convalescent COVID-19. The CDR3 runs from the conserved cysteine through the conserved F or W. A D gene is named only where the DNA matches it firmly. Only some rows state a clone size, as once, few, many or a class for expanded clones.

V: TRBV5-1
size: -
J: TRBJ2-1
D: TRBD2
DNA: TGCGCCAGCGGTATATTAGCGGGGGGCCCGTACAATGAGCAGTTCTTC
CDR3: CASGILAGGPYNEQFF

V: TRBV7-9
size: few
J: TRBJ1-3
D: -
DNA: TGTGCCAGCAGCCCCGCACTGAGACTGGTCTCTGGAAACACCATATATTTT
CDR3: CASSPALRLVSGNTIYF

V: TRBV28
size: -
J: TRBJ1-5
D: -
DNA: TGTGCCAGCAGTTTTGTTGGCTTTAGCAATCAGCCCCAGCATTTT
CDR3: CASSFVGFSNQPQHF

V: TRBV9
size: few
J: TRBJ2-1
D: -
DNA: TGTGCCAGCAGCGTGGATGATCGGGGAGTTGAGCAGTTCTTC
CDR3: CASSVDDRGVEQFF

V: TRBV2
size: -
J: TRBJ1-2
D: -
DNA: TGTGCCAGCAGACGGGAGGGGCTAAGTGGCTACACCTTC
CDR3: CASRREGLSGYTF

V: TRBV6-4
size: -
J: TRBJ2-7
D: TRBD2
DNA: TGTGCCAGCAGTGGCGGAAACCAGCGGGAGATCGGGTACGAGCAGTACTTC
CDR3: CASSGGNQREIGYEQYF

V: TRBV18
size: once
J: TRBJ2-1
D: -
DNA: TGTGCCAGCTCACTGGGACTGGTGGGCGAGCAGTTCTTC
CDR3: CASSLGLVGEQFF

V: TRBV28
size: -
J: TRBJ1-4
D: -
DNA: TGTGCCAGCAAGGGGCAAAATGAAAAACTGTTTTTT
CDR3: CASKGQNEKLFF

V: TRBV19
size: -
J: TRBJ2-2
D: TRBD1
DNA: TGTGCCACCCCAGGGGGCTCCGGGGAGCTGTTTTTT
CDR3: CATPGGSGELFF

V: TRBV7-3
size: -
J: TRBJ2-1
D: -
DNA: TGTGCCAGCCGCCTGTCTGAGTCTAACAATGAGCAGTTCTTC
CDR3: CASRLSESNNEQFF

V: TRBV5-4
size: -
J: TRBJ1-5
D: -
DNA: TGTGCCAGCAGCTTGGACGGGGGTGGCAATCAGCCCCAGCATTTT
CDR3: CASSLDGGGNQPQHF

V: TRBV5-4
size: once
J: TRBJ2-5
D: TRBD2
DNA: TGTGCCAGCAGCTTGCCCAGCGGGAGAGGGGAGACCCAGTACTTC
CDR3: CASSLPSGRGETQYF

V: TRBV5-8
size: -
J: TRBJ2-1
D: TRBD2
DNA: TGTGCCAGCAGCTTTGGTCAAGCGGGAAACAATGAGCAGTTCTTC
CDR3: CASSFGQAGNNEQFF

V: TRBV5-6
size: -
J: TRBJ1-2
D: -
DNA: TGTGCCAGCAGCTTGGAGGGGGTAAACTATGGCTACACCTTC
CDR3: CASSLEGVNYGYTF

V: TRBV6-2/TRBV6-3
size: once
J: TRBJ2-1
D: TRBD2
DNA: TGTGCCAGCCGCCCCGGGGGAGGGGTCAATGAGCAGTTCTTC
CDR3: CASRPGGGVNEQFF

V: TRBV7-2
size: -
J: TRBJ2-7
D: TRBD1
DNA: TGTGCCAGCAGCTTAAGGGGGCGAGGAGACGAGCAGTACTTC
CDR3: CASSLRGRGDEQYF

V: TRBV3-1/TRBV3-2
size: -
J: TRBJ1-6
D: TRBD1
DNA: TGTGCCAGCAGCCACATGGGACAGGGAATAGAGGCCCTCCACTTT
CDR3: CASSHMGQGIEALHF

V: TRBV24-1
size: -
J: TRBJ2-5
D: TRBD1
DNA: TGTGCCACCAGTCCCCCGGGACAGGGAAAAGAGACCCAGTACTTC
CDR3: CATSPPGQGKETQYF

V: TRBV5-1
size: -
J: TRBJ1-2
D: -
DNA: TGCGCCAGCAGCGACAGCCCTAACTATGGCTACACCTTC
CDR3: CASSDSPNYGYTF

V: TRBV5-4
size: -
J: TRBJ2-1
D: TRBD2
DNA: TGTGCCAGCAGCTTAGAAAGAAGCGGGAGGGTTGAGCAGTTCTTC
CDR3: CASSLERSGRVEQFF

V: TRBV29-1
size: many
J: TRBJ1-3
D: -
DNA: TGCAGCGTTGAAGCCGGGACTGGAAACACCATATATTTT
CDR3: CSVEAGTGNTIYF

V: TRBV11-2
size: once
J: TRBJ2-7
D: -
DNA: TGTGCCAGCAGCTTAGAAGTAGGCAGGGTCTACGAGCAGTACTTC
CDR3: CASSLEVGRVYEQYF

V: TRBV6-5
size: once
J: TRBJ1-2
D: -
DNA: TGTGCCAGCAGACGGGCCGCGGGTTCTAACTATGGCTACACCTTC
CDR3: CASRRAAGSNYGYTF

V: TRBV21-1
size: -
J: TRBJ1-5
D: -
DNA: TGTGCCAGCAGCAAAGGGGGGGAAAGGGGCACGCCCCAGCATTTT
CDR3: CASSKGGERGTPQHF

V: TRBV24-1
size: -
J: TRBJ2-3
D: TRBD1
DNA: TGTGCCACCAGTGATTTACCGGGACAGGACACAGATACGCAGTATTTT
CDR3: CATSDLPGQDTDTQYF

V: TRBV30
size: -
J: TRBJ1-6
D: -
DNA: TGTGCCTGGAAGGAGGGGCTTAATTCACCCCTCCACTTT
CDR3: CAWKEGLNSPLHF

V: TRBV7-2
size: -
J: TRBJ1-5
D: TRBD1
DNA: TGTGCCAGCAGCGCAACCGGGACAGGGTATCAGCCCCAGCATTTT
CDR3: CASSATGTGYQPQHF

V: TRBV27
size: once
J: TRBJ1-6
D: -
DNA: TGTGCCAGCAGTTTCATCAGGGCCAATTCACCCCTCCACTTT
CDR3: CASSFIRANSPLHF

V: TRBV7-3
size: -
J: TRBJ1-2
D: -
DNA: TGTGCCAGCAGCGTACAGGGAATTACGTTCGGCTACACCTTC
CDR3: CASSVQGITFGYTF

V: TRBV29-1
size: -
J: TRBJ2-7
D: TRBD1
DNA: TGCAGCGTCCCCGGGACAGGGAATTTCGAGCAGTACTTC
CDR3: CSVPGTGNFEQYF

V: TRBV28
size: few
J: TRBJ1-5
D: -
DNA: TGTGCCAGCAGCTGGGGCGGAAACCTACTGCAGCCCCAGCATTTT
CDR3: CASSWGGNLLQPQHF

V: TRBV28
size: -
J: TRBJ2-5
D: TRBD1
DNA: TGTGCCTCTGGGACAGGGGGTTCACAAGAGACCCAGTACTTC
CDR3: CASGTGGSQETQYF

V: TRBV12-3/TRBV12-4
size: -
J: TRBJ1-1
D: -
DNA: TGTGCCAGCAGTTCCGGGACAGAAGCTTTCTTT
CDR3: CASSSGTEAFF

V: TRBV6-4
size: few
J: TRBJ2-1
D: -
DNA: TGTGCCAGCAGTGACGAAGGAAGCGGTTACAATGAGCAGTTCTTC
CDR3: CASSDEGSGYNEQFF

V: TRBV7-3
size: few
J: TRBJ2-1
D: -
DNA: TGTGCCAGCAGCTTAACGGTGCGGGATGAGCAGTTCTTC
CDR3: CASSLTVRDEQFF

V: TRBV4-1
size: -
J: TRBJ2-1
D: TRBD2
DNA: TGCGCCAGCAGCCAAGAATTCGGGACTAGCGGCACTTACAATGAGCAGTTCTTC
CDR3: CASSQEFGTSGTYNEQFF

V: TRBV2
size: -
J: TRBJ2-1
D: TRBD1
DNA: TGTGCCAGCAGTGTCCGGGACAGGCCGTTCTTC
CDR3: CASSVRDRPFF

V: TRBV4-2
size: -
J: TRBJ2-3
D: TRBD1
DNA: TGTGCCAGCAGCCAAGTCTCCGGGACAGGGGCAGATACGCAGTATTTT
CDR3: CASSQVSGTGADTQYF

V: TRBV15
size: -
J: TRBJ2-7
D: TRBD1
DNA: TGTGCCACCAGCACGAAGCTGGGGACAGGGGAATCCTACGAGCAGTACTTC
CDR3: CATSTKLGTGESYEQYF

V: TRBV30
size: -
J: TRBJ2-7
D: TRBD2
DNA: TGTGCCTGGAGTCCCTTTTTGGCTAGCGGGACGTACGAGCAGTACTTC
CDR3: CAWSPFLASGTYEQYF

V: TRBV4-2
size: once
J: TRBJ1-6
D: TRBD1
DNA: TGTGCCAGCAGCCAAGAATCCGGGACAGGGTATTCACCCCTCCACTTT
CDR3: CASSQESGTGYSPLHF

V: TRBV12-3/TRBV12-4
size: -
J: TRBJ1-5
D: -
DNA: TGTGCCAGCAGCTTCAGGTATCAGCCCCAGCATTTT
CDR3: CASSFRYQPQHF

V: TRBV2
size: few
J: TRBJ2-7
D: -
DNA: TGTGCCAGCGGGGCTCAAAATTACTACGAGCAGTACTTC
CDR3: CASGAQNYYEQYF

V: TRBV29-1
size: -
J: TRBJ2-5
D: -
DNA: TGCAGCGTTGAAGAAGAGGAACAGGGATTTGGCGAGACCCAGTACTTC
CDR3: CSVEEEEQGFGETQYF

V: TRBV5-4
size: -
J: TRBJ1-5
D: -
DNA: TGTGCCAGCAGCTTGGGGCCCGATCAGCCCCAGCATTTT
CDR3: CASSLGPDQPQHF

V: TRBV6-5
size: -
J: TRBJ2-7
D: TRBD1
DNA: TGTGCCAGCAGTCAGACAGGGTCTAGGGACGAGCAGTACTTC
CDR3: CASSQTGSRDEQYF

V: TRBV4-2
size: -
J: TRBJ2-7
D: -
DNA: TGTGCCAGCAGCCAACTCGACGAGCAGTACTTC
CDR3: CASSQLDEQYF

V: TRBV15
size: -
J: TRBJ2-6
D: TRBD1
DNA: TGTGCCACCAGCCCGCCGCAGGGGGCGGGGGGGGCCAACGTCCTGACTTTC
CDR3: CATSPPQGAGGANVLTF

V: TRBV5-6
size: -
J: TRBJ1-2
D: TRBD1
DNA: TGTGCCAGCAGCGGCGGGACAGGGCGGGGCGGCTACACCTTC
CDR3: CASSGGTGRGGYTF

V: TRBV11-3
size: -
J: TRBJ2-2
D: -
DNA: TGTGCCAGCACCAGAATACAGGGAGAGGCCGGGGAGCTGTTTTTT
CDR3: CASTRIQGEAGELFF

V: TRBV23-1
size: -
J: TRBJ2-4
D: -
DNA: TGCGCCAGCAGACAGGGTCGTGGTAGCAAAAACATTCAGTACTTC
CDR3: CASRQGRGSKNIQYF

V: TRBV5-4
size: -
J: TRBJ2-2
D: TRBD1
DNA: TGTGCCAGCAGTGTACAGGGGGCGGACGGGGAGCTGTTTTTT
CDR3: CASSVQGADGELFF

V: TRBV30
size: -
J: TRBJ2-2
D: TRBD2
DNA: TGTGCCTGGGTCCCTAGCGGGAGATTGTCCGGGGAGCTGTTTTTT
CDR3: CAWVPSGRLSGELFF

V: TRBV5-1
size: -
J: TRBJ2-3
D: TRBD2
DNA: TGCGCCAGCAGCTTAAGGAGCGGGGTTAGCACAGATACGCAGTATTTT
CDR3: CASSLRSGVSTDTQYF